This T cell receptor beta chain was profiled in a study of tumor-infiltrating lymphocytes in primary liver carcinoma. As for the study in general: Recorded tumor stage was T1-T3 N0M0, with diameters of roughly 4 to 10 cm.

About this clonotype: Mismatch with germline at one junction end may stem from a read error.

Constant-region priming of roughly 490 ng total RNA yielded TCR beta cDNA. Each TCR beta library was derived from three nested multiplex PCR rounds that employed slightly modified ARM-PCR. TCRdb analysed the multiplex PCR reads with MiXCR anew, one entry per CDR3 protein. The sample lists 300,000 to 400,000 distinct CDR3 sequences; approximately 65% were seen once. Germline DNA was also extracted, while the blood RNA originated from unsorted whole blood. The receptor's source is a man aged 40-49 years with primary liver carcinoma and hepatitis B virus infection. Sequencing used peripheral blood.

The CDR3 reads CASSFWVSTYTQYF. CDR3 nucleotide sequence: TGTGCCAGCAGCTTCTGGGTTAGCACATATACTCAGTATTTT. The rearrangement uses TRBV11-2 and TRBJ2-3, with D hard to call. Germline V lookup: CDR1 SGHAT, CDR2 FQNNGV. The CDR3 loop spans 14 amino acids.